These 14 T cell receptor beta chains share one sample of origin, sequenced in a study of blood T cell repertoires in COVID-19. Sequencing used immunoSEQ multiplex PCR; TCRdb keeps in-frame clones, though not all of them. The table has 250,000 to 350,000 clones, roughly 85% seen once; the top ten hold around 2.3%. The sequencing sample was made of PBMCs or T cells enriched from blood (not recorded which). The receptor source for this set is a woman aged 50 to 60 who had recovered from COVID-19.

This rearrangement joins TRBV2 to TRBJ2-1, with D possibly matching TRBD2 (6 bases). Trimming pared 11 bases from V and 7 bases from J, leaving 18 bases between. The CDR3 length is 13 residues. Germline CDR1 is SNHLY and CDR2 is FYNNEI. As DNA, the CDR3 is TGTGCCGGAACCCGGACCGCGGGGAATGAGCAGTTCTTC. It translates to CAGTRTAGNEQFF.

The chain couples TRBV3-1 (or the pseudogene TRBV3-2) to TRBJ1-1; 9 nucleotides align to TRBD1. In germline, CDR1 is LGHDT, CDR2 YNNKEL (reference sequence). The V gene end was trimmed by 6 bases and the J gene end by 3 bases; junction bases not matched to a gene: 2. The CDR3 has 13 amino acids. The CDR3 here is CASRRTGDTEAFF. CDR3 coding DNA: TGTGCCAGCAGAAGGACAGGGGACACTGAAGCTTTCTTT.

The V gene is TRBV19, the J gene TRBJ1-2; TRBD1 matches at 7 bases. The length of the CDR3 is 14 residues. Germline trimming cut 6 bases from V and 5 bases from J; bases unmatched to any gene: 9. Germline loops: CDR1 LNHDA, CDR2 SQIVND (reference sequence). In DNA, the CDR3 is TGTGCCAGTAGCTCCGGGACAGAGCTTTATGGCTACACCTTC. Translating it yields CASSSGTELYGYTF.

V gene TRBV28 combines with J gene TRBJ1-5, with D possibly TRBD1 on 5 matching bases. Trimming removed 1 base from V and 6 bases from J, with 10 bases in between. Germline assignment: CDR1 MDHEN and CDR2 SYDVKM. CDR3 length: 14 residues. The CDR3 DNA reads as TGTGCCAGCAGTTTATCTGGGGGGTTTCAGCCCCAGCATTTT. It codes for CASSLSGGFQPQHF. The full variable domain, its missing parts supplied by reference TRBV28 and TRBJ1-5, is DVKVTQSSRYLVKRTGEKVFLECVQDMDHENMFWYRQDPGLGLRLIYFSYDVKMKEKGDIPEGYSVSREKKERFSLILESASTNQTSMYLCASSLSGGFQPQHFGDGTRLSIL.

The chain joins TRBV6-1 to TRBJ1-3; 7 bases are a match to TRBD1. This CDR3 region has 15 residues. From germline, CDR1 is MNHNS and CDR2 SASEGT. Unmatched junction bases numbered 2, after V lost 3 bases and J lost 0 bases. This chain's CDR3 is CASSEGQHSGNTIYF. CDR3 in DNA: TGTGCCAGCAGTGAGGGACAGCACTCTGGAAACACCATATATTTT.

This clone has just one count. The chain links TRBV7-9 to TRBJ1-4; D is possibly TRBD1 (5 bases). Germline-derived CDR1 and CDR2 are SEHNR and FQNEAQ (reference sequence). The length of the CDR3 is 14 residues. Trimming left V 6 bases short and J 5 bases short, with 13 bases between. CDR3: CASSLRQGNEKLFF. In nucleotides, the CDR3 is TGTGCCAGCAGTCTTCGTCAGGGAAATGAAAAACTGTTTTTT.

The chain links TRBV10-3 to TRBJ2-1; TRBD1 agrees at 7 bases. V was clipped by 10 bases and J by 12 bases; unmatched bases: 18. The CDR3 is 14 residues long. Germline loops: CDR1 ENHRY, CDR2 SYGVKD. CDR3 loop: CATWDSGTIIGQFF. Written as DNA, the CDR3 is TGTGCCACCTGGGACAGCGGTACTATAATTGGGCAGTTCTTC.

The J gene is TRBJ1-4, the V gene TRBV5-6; TRBD1 matches at 7 bases. V was pared by 3 bases and J by 8 bases, with 7 bases of the junction left unmatched. CDR1 is SGHDT, CDR2 YYEEEE, per germline. This CDR3 is 14 amino acids long. CDR3 residues: CASSSTGWEEKLFF. In nucleotides, the CDR3 is TGTGCCAGCAGCTCGACAGGGTGGGAGGAAAAACTGTTTTTT. The full variable domain, in which reference TRBV5-6 and TRBJ1-4 provide the parts outside the CDR3, is DAGVTQSPTHLIKTRGQQVTLRCSPKSGHDTVSWYQQALGQGPQFIFQYYEEEERQRGNFPDRFSGHQFPNYSSELNVNALLLGDSALYLCASSSTGWEEKLFFGSGTQLSVL.

The genes are TRBV7-8 and TRBJ2-5; D perhaps matches TRBD1 (6 bases). CDR3 size: 14 residues. The V gene's germline CDR1 is SGHVS and CDR2 FQNEAQ. Between the trimmed V and J ends, which lost 0 bases and 2 bases, there was a span of 7 bases. CDR3 DNA: TGTGCCAGCAGCTTAGCGGGGGCGCAAGAGACCCAGTACTTC. Translated, it gives CASSLAGAQETQYF.

This clone was detected a few times. The CDR3 DNA reads as TGTGCCAGCAGCTTAACAGGGGGCAATCAGCCCCAGCATTTT. Translation: CASSLTGGNQPQHF. The chain recombines TRBV7-2 with TRBJ1-5; 7 nucleotides line up with TRBD1. The CDR3 sequence is 14 residues long. Germline trimming cut 2 bases from V and 2 bases from J; bases unmatched to any gene: 0. Germline-derived CDR1 and CDR2 are SGHTA and FQGNSA.

V usage is TRBV5-4 and J usage is TRBJ1-1; TRBD1 agrees at 9 bases. Germline CDR1 reads SGHNT; CDR2 reads YYREEE (reference sequence). V shed 5 bases, J shed 0 bases, and the junction held 5 bases outside the gene matches. The CDR3 runs to 15 residues. The CDR3: CASSFGQGMNTEAFF. CDR3 DNA: TGTGCCAGCAGTTTTGGACAGGGGATGAACACTGAAGCTTTCTTT.

Ten or more counts support this clone. The chain links TRBV5-8 to TRBJ2-3; TRBD1 matches 10 bases. Germline trimming cut 5 bases from V and 5 bases from J; bases unmatched to any gene: 8. Looked up from germline, CDR1 is SGHTS and CDR2 is YDEGEE. The CDR3 is 15 residues long. The CDR3 coding sequence is TGTGCCAGCAGACGGGACAGGGGCCATGAAGATACGCAGTATTTT. Translated: CASRRDRGHEDTQYF.

This clone was observed a few times. This sequence joins TRBV5-1 and TRBJ1-1; 9 bases match TRBD1. The junction had 13 bases not matched to a gene; V was cut back by 6 bases and J by 4 bases. Germline V gives CDR1 SGHRS, CDR2 YFSETQ. This CDR3 spans 16 amino acids. The CDR3 spells CASTQSTGQGTTEAFF. The CDR3 DNA sequence: TGCGCCAGCACCCAATCCACTGGACAGGGGACCACTGAAGCTTTCTTT.

The rearrangement uses TRBV2 and TRBJ1-1, with 8 bases matching TRBD1. CDR3 length: 14 residues. Germline CDR1 SNHLY, CDR2 FYNNEI. V gave up 7 bases and J gave up 0 bases; unmatched junction bases: 4. This chain's CDR3 is CASTQQGVNTEAFF. DNA for the CDR3: TGTGCCAGCACCCAACAGGGGGTGAACACTGAAGCTTTCTTT.